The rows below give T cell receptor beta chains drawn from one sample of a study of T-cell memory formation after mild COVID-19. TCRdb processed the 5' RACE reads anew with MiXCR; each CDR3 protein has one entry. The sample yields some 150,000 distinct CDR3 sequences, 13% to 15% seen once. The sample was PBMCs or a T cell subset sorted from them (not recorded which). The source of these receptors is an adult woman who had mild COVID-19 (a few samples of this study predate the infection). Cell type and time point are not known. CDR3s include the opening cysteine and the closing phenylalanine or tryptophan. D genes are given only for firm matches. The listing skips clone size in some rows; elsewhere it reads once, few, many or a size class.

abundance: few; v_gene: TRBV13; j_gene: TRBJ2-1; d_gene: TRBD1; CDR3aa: CASSYGQAPFDEQFF; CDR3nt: TGTGCCAGCAGCTACGGACAGGCCCCGTTTGATGAGCAGTTCTTC
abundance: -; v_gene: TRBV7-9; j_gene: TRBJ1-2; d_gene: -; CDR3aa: CASSLVEDYGYTF; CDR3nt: TGTGCCAGCAGCTTAGTAGAGGACTATGGCTACACCTTC
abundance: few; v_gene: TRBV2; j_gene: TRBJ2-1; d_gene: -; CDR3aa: CASFIQVNEQFF; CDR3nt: TGTGCCAGCTTCATACAGGTCAATGAGCAGTTCTTC
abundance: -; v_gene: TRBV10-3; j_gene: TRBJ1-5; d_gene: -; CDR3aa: CAIPTADRPQHF; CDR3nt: TGTGCCATCCCCACGGCCGACCGGCCCCAGCATTTT
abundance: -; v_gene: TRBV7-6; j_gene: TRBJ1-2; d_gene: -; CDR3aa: CASSPTAGGSVYGYTF; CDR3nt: TGTGCCAGCAGTCCAACTGCGGGGGGCTCTGTCTATGGCTACACCTTC
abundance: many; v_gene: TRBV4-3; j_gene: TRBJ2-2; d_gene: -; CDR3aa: CASSQGRDFNTGELFF; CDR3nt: TGCGCCAGCAGCCAAGGACGGGACTTCAACACCGGGGAGCTGTTTTTT
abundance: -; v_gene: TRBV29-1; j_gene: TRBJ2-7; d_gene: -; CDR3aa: CSVEDRLYEQYF; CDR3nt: TGCAGCGTTGAAGATAGGCTCTACGAGCAGTACTTC
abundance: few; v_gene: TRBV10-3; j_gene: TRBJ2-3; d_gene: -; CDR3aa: CAISESAGAGTDTQYF; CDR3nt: TGTGCCATCAGTGAGTCAGCTGGTGCGGGTACAGATACGCAGTATTTT
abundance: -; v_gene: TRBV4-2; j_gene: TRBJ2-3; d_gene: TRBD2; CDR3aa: CASSTSGAYTDTQYF; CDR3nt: TGTGCCAGCAGCACTAGCGGGGCTTACACAGATACGCAGTATTTT
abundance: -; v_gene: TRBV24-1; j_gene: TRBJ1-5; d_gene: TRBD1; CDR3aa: CATSDGTDSSNQPQHF; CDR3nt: TGTGCCACCAGTGACGGGACAGATTCAAGCAATCAGCCCCAGCATTTT
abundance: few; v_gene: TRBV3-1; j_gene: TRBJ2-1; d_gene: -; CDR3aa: CASSQDLVRRGYNEQFF; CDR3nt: TGTGCCAGCAGCCAAGACCTCGTGCGTCGCGGCTACAATGAGCAGTTCTTC
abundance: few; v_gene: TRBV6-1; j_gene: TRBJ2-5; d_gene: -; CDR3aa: CASTEILGTQYF; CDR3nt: TGTGCCAGCACTGAGATTTTAGGGACCCAGTACTTC
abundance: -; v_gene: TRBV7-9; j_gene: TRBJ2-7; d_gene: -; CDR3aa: CASSSDGAHEQYF; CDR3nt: TGTGCCAGCAGCTCGGACGGTGCCCACGAGCAGTACTTC
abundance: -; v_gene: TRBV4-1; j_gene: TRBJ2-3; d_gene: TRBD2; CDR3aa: CASSQAGGGAGTDTQYF; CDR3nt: TGCGCCAGCAGCCAAGCGGGCGGGGGGGCTGGCACAGATACGCAGTATTTT
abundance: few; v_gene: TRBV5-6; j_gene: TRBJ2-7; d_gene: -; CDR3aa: CASSLESGEQYF; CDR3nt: TGTGCCAGCTCCCTAGAAAGCGGCGAGCAGTACTTC
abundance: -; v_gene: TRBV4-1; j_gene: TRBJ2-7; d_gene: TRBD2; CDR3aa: CASSQARSAGGRYEQYF; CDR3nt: TGCGCCAGCAGCCAAGCGCGTTCTGCGGGAGGGCGATACGAGCAGTACTTC
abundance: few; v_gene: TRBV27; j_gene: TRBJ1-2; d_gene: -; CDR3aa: CASSPGPGYTF; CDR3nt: TGTGCCAGCAGCCCAGGCCCCGGCTACACCTTC
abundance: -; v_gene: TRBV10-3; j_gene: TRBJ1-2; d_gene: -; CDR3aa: CAISESSNLGYTF; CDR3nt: TGTGCCATCAGTGAGTCGTCGAACCTGGGCTACACCTTC
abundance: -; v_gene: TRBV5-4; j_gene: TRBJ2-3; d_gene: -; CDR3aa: CASSSVITDTQYF; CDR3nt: TGTGCCAGCAGCTCGGTCATTACAGATACGCAGTATTTT
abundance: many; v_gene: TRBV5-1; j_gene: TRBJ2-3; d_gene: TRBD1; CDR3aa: CASSYDRGTDTQYF; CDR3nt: TGCGCCAGCAGCTACGACAGGGGCACAGATACGCAGTATTTT
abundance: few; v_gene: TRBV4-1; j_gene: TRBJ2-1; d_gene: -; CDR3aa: CASSHGGGYLGNEQFF; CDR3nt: TGCGCCAGCAGCCATGGTGGGGGGTACCTGGGGAATGAGCAGTTCTTC
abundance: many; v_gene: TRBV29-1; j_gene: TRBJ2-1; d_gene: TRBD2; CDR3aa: CSVETSGGDYNEQFF; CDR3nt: TGCAGCGTTGAGACTAGCGGAGGGGATTACAATGAGCAGTTCTTC
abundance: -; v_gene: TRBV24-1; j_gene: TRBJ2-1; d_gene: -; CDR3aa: CATSNRGMVNEQFF; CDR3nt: TGTGCCACCAGTAATCGCGGGATGGTTAATGAGCAGTTCTTC
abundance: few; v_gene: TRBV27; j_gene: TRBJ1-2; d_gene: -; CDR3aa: CASRLLPLTGIYGYTF; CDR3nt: TGTGCCAGCAGGCTCCTCCCGTTGACAGGAATATATGGCTACACCTTC
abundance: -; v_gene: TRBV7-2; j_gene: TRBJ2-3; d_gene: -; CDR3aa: CASSLKVSGYTDTQYF; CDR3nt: TGTGCCAGCAGCTTAAAGGTTAGCGGATACACAGATACGCAGTATTTT
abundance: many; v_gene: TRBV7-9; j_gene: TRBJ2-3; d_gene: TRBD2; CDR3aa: CASSSLAGGPDTQYF; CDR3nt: TGTGCCAGCAGCTCGCTAGCGGGGGGGCCAGATACGCAGTATTTT
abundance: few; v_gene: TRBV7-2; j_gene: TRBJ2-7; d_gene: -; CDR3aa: CASSLIEGSVYEQYF; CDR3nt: TGTGCCAGCAGCTTAATCGAGGGGAGTGTCTACGAGCAGTACTTC
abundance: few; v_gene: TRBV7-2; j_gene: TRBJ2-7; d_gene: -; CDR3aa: CASSWAGGGPYEQYF; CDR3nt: TGTGCCAGCAGCTGGGCCGGAGGGGGCCCCTACGAGCAGTACTTC
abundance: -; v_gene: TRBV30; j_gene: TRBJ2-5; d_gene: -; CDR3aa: CAWSSQETQYF; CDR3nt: TGTGCCTGGAGTTCCCAAGAGACCCAGTACTTC